This T cell receptor (beta chain) was captured in a study of blood T cell repertoires in COVID-19 (dated by TCRdb to about 2020). In the study overall: Samples covering the acute and convalescent phases of COVID-19 were provided by collaborators in the United States, Italy and Spain. A freely available public database, intended as a resource for researchers studying the immune response to SARS-CoV-2, is where the repertoires were released. The material from the prospective study consisted of cDNA or gDNA derived from T cells, B-cell-depleted T cells, or PBMCs. Where available, HLA class I and class II types were obtained from metadata supplied by the sample provider rather than from assay-based typing. The dataset comprised deeply sampled blood TCRbeta repertoires from subjects exposed to, actively infected with, or recovered from COVID-19. Nearly every sample came with metadata listing a de-identified subject ID, COVID-19 status, age in years and sex. Samples came from the ongoing ImmuneRACE study (first 160 participants) plus 1,254 subjects from 6 global collaborators.

Including the terminal cysteine and phenylalanine, the CDR3 comprises 15 residues. The CDR3 DNA has 45 bases and is translated from base 1. Here V drops 0 bases and J drops 6 bases, and the junction holds 7 bases not matched to any gene. CDR1 and CDR2 were assigned from the germline V gene (reference sequence) as GTSNPN and SVGIG. TCRbeta CDR3 regions were amplified from genomic DNA using the immunoSEQ Assay, a bias-controlled multiplex PCR. The source study handled its data this way. The number of nucleated cells in each sample was estimated from the amplification of reference gene primers within the assay. Sequence reads were collapsed and filtered to measure the absolute abundance of every unique TCRbeta CDR3 rearrangement. Productive Simpson clonality was computed per sample as the square root of Simpson's diversity index over productive rearrangements. Sourced from immuneACCESS, this table was stored by TCRdb with only in-frame sequences that have V and J called. A share of the clones is absent; for the studies checked, an unresolved V gene accounts for under half, and the remainder has no known explanation. The D gene and trimming were derived from the DNA, and the V and J assignments and clone size from that table. The sample yields approximately 130,000 clones; approximately 85% were counted once. The ten largest clonotypes hold 4.3% of the sample.

With respect to this clone: The clone's antigen remains unknown. No much larger clone exists at a distance of one base, and base qualities are not known.

The paper as a whole reports these results and caveats: The amount of clinical and demographic metadata varied by source and participant and was provided uncurated.

Whole blood was collected in K2EDTA tubes by collaborating institutions according to the institutions' own protocols. For TCRbeta analysis, collaborators shipped samples in one of three forms: frozen whole blood, isolated PBMCs, or DNA extracted from either of those sample types. The V and J segments used are TRBV30 and TRBJ1-4; the central 7 bases match TRBD1. This clonotype originated in a human donor in a cohort sampled during active COVID-19. The specimen sequenced was peripheral blood. In nucleotides, the sequence is TGTGCCTGGAGTGTACACAGGGGTAGGGATGAAAAACTGTTTTTT. Its protein is CAWSVHRGRDEKLFF.